Following are 18 T cell receptor beta chains from one sample sequenced in a study of T cell repertoires in cytomegalovirus infection. The antigens for these receptors are not known. TCRdb redid the calling of the reads with MiXCR, one entry per CDR3 protein. The sample has about 830,000 distinct CDR3 sequences, about 33% seen once. Sequenced material: cultured CD8+ T cells from PBMCs, taken from culture after CMV antigen stimulation. These receptor sequences come from a human donor in good health (CMV status not recorded). Some clones in this sample may be carry-over from other donors' samples.

This chain joins TRBV12-3 or TRBV12-4 and TRBJ2-3; 11 bases line up with TRBD1. V was pared by 3 bases and J by 4 bases, with 12 bases of the junction left unmatched. This CDR3 region has 18 residues. The CDR3 DNA follows: TGTGCCAGCAGTTTCGCCGTCAGGGACAGGGGGAGCCCAGATACGCAGTATTTT. It translates to CASSFAVRDRGSPDTQYF.

The chain combines TRBV29-1 with TRBJ1-1, with no clear D. This CDR3 has 14 amino acids. The germline V gene encodes CDR1 SQVTM and CDR2 ANQGSEA. The V end was cut by 6 bases, the J end by 0 bases, with 14 bases between. Here the CDR3 reads CSVQDAPMNTEAFF. DNA of the CDR3: TGCAGCGTGCAAGACGCTCCGATGAACACTGAAGCTTTCTTT.

There are a few counts of this clonotype. The CDR3 reads CASSYRGGGTDTQYF. The CDR3, as DNA: TGTGCCAGCAGTTACAGGGGGGGGGGCACAGATACGCAGTATTTT. This chain uses TRBV6-5 with TRBJ2-3, with D perhaps TRBD2 (7 bases). Germline CDR1 reads MNHEY; CDR2 reads SVGAGI. The germline V and J ends were trimmed by 2 bases and 1 base, with 10 bases remaining between them. The CDR3 totals 15 residues.

Only a few counts were recorded for this clonotype. This chain connects TRBV6-1 to TRBJ2-7; 11 nucleotides agree with TRBD1. In germline, CDR1 is MNHNS, CDR2 SASEGT. This CDR3 region has 15 residues. Unmatched junction bases numbered 7, after V lost 4 bases and J lost 5 bases. The CDR3 protein is CASSAEDRGLNEQYF. Here the CDR3 DNA reads TGTGCCAGCAGTGCCGAGGACAGGGGGCTCAACGAGCAGTACTTC.

J is TRBJ1-4 and V is TRBV10-2; 7 bases line up with TRBD1. CDR1 and CDR2 from the germline V gene are WSHSY and SAAADI. The ends lost 8 bases at V and 4 bases at J; junction bases unmatched: 10. The CDR3 extends over 15 amino acids. The CDR3 sequence is CASDRVKGFNEKLFF. CDR3 nucleotide sequence: TGCGCCAGCGACAGGGTGAAGGGCTTTAATGAAAAACTGTTTTTT.

The chain uses TRBV27 and TRBJ1-1; D is possibly TRBD1 (6 bases). Germline V lookup: CDR1 MNHEY, CDR2 SMNVEV (reference sequence). CDR3 size: 13 residues. The V and J ends lost 7 bases and 0 bases respectively, with 9 bases between them. CDR3 loop: CASKSGVNTEAFF. In DNA, the CDR3 is TGTGCCAGCAAATCAGGGGTGAACACTGAAGCTTTCTTT.

This clonotype was seen a handful of times. The chain uses TRBV4-2 and TRBJ2-1; D unclear. The CDR3 spans 13 residues. V gave up 1 base and J gave up 5 bases, with 6 bases separating them. Germline V gene lookup returns CDR1 LGHNA and CDR2 YNFKEQ. This chain's CDR3 is CASSQVLDNEQFF. Written as DNA, the CDR3 is TGTGCCAGCAGCCAAGTCCTGGACAATGAGCAGTTCTTC.

This clonotype was detected only a few times. The J gene is TRBJ1-1, the V gene TRBV2, with TRBD1 as a possible D gene (6 bases). CDR1 is SNHLY and CDR2 is FYNNEI in the germline V gene. V lost 7 bases and J lost 1, with 16 bases in between. The CDR3 runs to 15 residues. The CDR3 coding sequence is TGTGCCAGCACCCTAACAGGGATGGGGAACACTGAAGCTTTCTTT. Amino acids: CASTLTGMGNTEAFF.

The rearrangement joins TRBV6-1 to TRBJ2-3; 10 positions agree with TRBD2. The CDR3 consists of 17 residues. Per germline, CDR1 MNHNS and CDR2 SASEGT. V lost 0 bases, J lost 4 bases, and 7 bases stayed unmatched. The CDR3 loop reads CASSEAVVGLAADTQYF. DNA of the CDR3: TGTGCCAGCAGTGAAGCGGTAGTCGGACTAGCGGCAGATACGCAGTATTTT.

This clonotype was counted at least ten times. J is TRBJ2-1 and V is TRBV7-8; D possibly uses TRBD1 or TRBD2 (5 bases each). V shed 1 base and J shed 3 bases, with 7 bases lying between them. The CDR3 sequence is 14 residues long. Germline assignment: CDR1 SGHVS and CDR2 FQNEAQ. This CDR3 is CASSLGGYYNEQFF. Here the CDR3 DNA reads TGTGCCAGCAGCTTAGGGGGGTACTACAATGAGCAGTTCTTC.

This clonotype came up a few times. The gene calls are TRBV5-6 and TRBJ1-2, with 7 bases fitting TRBD1. Trimming at V came to 3 bases and at J to 3 bases, leaving 5 bases not matched to a gene. The germline V gene has CDR1 SGHDT and CDR2 YYEEEE. The CDR3 runs 14 residues. The CDR3 protein is CASSSGTAYYGYTF. DNA for the CDR3: TGTGCCAGCAGCTCCGGGACAGCCTACTATGGCTACACCTTC.

This clonotype occurred many times. The gene calls are TRBV20-1 and TRBJ1-5; D uncertain. Trimming removed 5 bases from V and 6 bases from J, with 14 bases in between. CDR1 DFQATT and CDR2 SNEGSKA come from the germline V gene (reference sequence). The CDR3 length is 13 residues. CDR3 residues: CSASGGEGQPQHF. CDR3 bases: TGCAGTGCTTCAGGCGGGGAAGGTCAGCCCCAGCATTTT.

J is TRBJ1-5 and V is TRBV6-5, with D perhaps TRBD1 (6 bases). The V end was cut by 5 bases, the J end by 4 bases, with 15 bases between. The CDR3 sequence is 15 residues long. Germline lookup yields CDR1 MNHEY and CDR2 SVGAGI. CDR3 amino acids: CASSRQAFYNQPQHF. As DNA, the CDR3 is TGTGCCAGCAGTCGACAGGCATTTTATAATCAGCCCCAGCATTTT.

This clonotype was seen a few times. The chain uses TRBV6-2 or TRBV6-3 and TRBJ2-3; TRBD2 aligns across 8 bases. Unmatched junction bases numbered 13, after V lost 0 bases and J lost 2 bases. The germline V gene encodes CDR1 MNHEY and CDR2 SVGEGT. The CDR3 is 19 residues long. The CDR3 spells CASSYSILSGGDYTDTQYF. CDR3 sequence (DNA): TGTGCCAGCAGTTACTCGATATTATCGGGGGGGGACTACACAGATACGCAGTATTTT.

The chain links TRBV4-1 to TRBJ2-1; a possible D gene is TRBD1 (6 bases). Trimming took off 3 bases at V and 1 base at J, with 16 bases between the two ends. This CDR3 has 17 residues. Germline lookup yields CDR1 MGHRA and CDR2 YSYEKL. CDR3 in amino acids: CASSQAPGQGSYNEQFF. In nucleotides, the CDR3 is TGCGCCAGCAGCCAGGCCCCGGGACAAGGGTCCTACAATGAGCAGTTCTTC.

The V gene is TRBV6-6, the J gene TRBJ2-3, with 12 nucleotides matching TRBD1. The length of the CDR3 is 16 residues. V gave up 6 bases and J gave up 4 bases; unmatched junction bases: 8. Germline lookup yields CDR1 MNHNY and CDR2 SVGAGI (reference sequence). The CDR3 region is CASRPGTGGISDTQYF. The CDR3 nucleotides read TGTGCCAGCAGACCCGGGACAGGGGGCATCTCAGATACGCAGTATTTT.

This clonotype was detected a few times. The CDR3 sequence is CATSRGQGVDTQYF. In nucleotides, the CDR3 is TGTGCCACCAGCAGGGGACAGGGCGTAGATACGCAGTATTTT. The rearrangement links TRBV15 to TRBJ2-3; 9 bases align to TRBD1. The V gene's germline CDR1 is LNHNV and CDR2 YYDKDF (reference sequence). The CDR3 runs 14 residues. J was trimmed by 5 bases and V by 3 bases; bases with no gene match: 3.

This clonotype was counted many times. The rearrangement joins TRBV25-1 to TRBJ1-1, with D hard to call. Trimming took off 3 bases at V and 0 bases at J, with 5 bases between the two ends. The CDR3 spans 13 residues. The germline gives CDR1 MGHDK, CDR2 SYGVNS. This CDR3 reads CASSDRMNTEAFF. The CDR3, as DNA: TGTGCCAGCAGTGATCGTATGAACACTGAAGCTTTCTTT.